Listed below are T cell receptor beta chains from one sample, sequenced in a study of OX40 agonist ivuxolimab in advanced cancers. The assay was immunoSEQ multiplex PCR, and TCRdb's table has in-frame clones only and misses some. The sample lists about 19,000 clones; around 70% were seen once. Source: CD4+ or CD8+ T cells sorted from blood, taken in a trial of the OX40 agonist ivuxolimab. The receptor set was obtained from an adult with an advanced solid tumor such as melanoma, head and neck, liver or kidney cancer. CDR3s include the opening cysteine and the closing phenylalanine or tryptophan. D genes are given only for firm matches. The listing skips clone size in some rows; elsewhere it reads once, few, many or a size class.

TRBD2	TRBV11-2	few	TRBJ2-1	CASSLVASGRKNEQFF	TGTGCCAGCAGCTTAGTCGCTAGCGGGAGGAAGAATGAGCAGTTCTTC
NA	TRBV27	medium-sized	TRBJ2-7	CASSPQGLEYEQYF	TGTGCCAGCAGTCCGCAGGGTCTTGAATACGAGCAGTACTTC
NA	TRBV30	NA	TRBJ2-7	CAWSVGVNYEQYF	TGTGCCTGGAGTGTAGGAGTTAACTACGAGCAGTACTTC
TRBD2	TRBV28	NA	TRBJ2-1	CASSRTSGRVREQFF	TGTGCCAGCAGCCGGACTAGCGGGAGGGTGAGGGAGCAGTTCTTC
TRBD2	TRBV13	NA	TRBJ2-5	CASSLEASGTQETQYF	TGTGCCAGCAGCTTAGAAGCTAGCGGGACCCAAGAGACCCAGTACTTC
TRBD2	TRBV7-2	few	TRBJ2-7	CASSFTSGAGGEQYF	TGTGCCAGCAGCTTCACTAGCGGGGCGGGAGGCGAGCAGTACTTC
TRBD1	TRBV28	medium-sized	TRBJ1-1	CASSTGVTEAFF	TGTGCCAGCAGCACAGGGGTTACTGAAGCTTTCTTT
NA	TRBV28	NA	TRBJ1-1	CASSLSKSSTEAFF	TGTGCCAGCAGTTTGTCTAAGTCCAGCACTGAAGCTTTCTTT
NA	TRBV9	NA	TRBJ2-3	CASSAARSSTDTQYF	TGTGCCAGCAGCGCGGCGCGCTCTAGCACAGATACGCAGTATTTT
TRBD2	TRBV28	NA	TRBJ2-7	CASSPLPGLAGSREQYF	TGTGCCAGCAGTCCGCTACCGGGACTAGCGGGATCACGGGAGCAGTACTTC
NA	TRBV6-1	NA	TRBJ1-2	CASSDGGGYGYTF	TGTGCCAGCAGTGATGGGGGCGGATATGGCTACACCTTC
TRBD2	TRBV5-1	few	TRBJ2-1	CASSLGLAGDHEQFF	TGCGCCAGCAGCTTGGGACTAGCGGGGGACCATGAGCAGTTCTTC
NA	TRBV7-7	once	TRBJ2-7	CASSLMGAEEQYF	TGTGCCAGCAGCCTCATGGGAGCGGAAGAGCAGTACTTC
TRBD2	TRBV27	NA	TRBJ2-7	CAIGGLAGSRQYF	TGTGCCATAGGGGGACTAGCGGGATCAAGGCAGTACTTC
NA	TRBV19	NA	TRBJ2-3	CASSMAGAPGDTQYF	TGTGCCAGTAGTATGGCCGGGGCGCCCGGGGATACGCAGTATTTT
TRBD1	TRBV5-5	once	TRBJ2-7	CASSWTGNEQYF	TGTGCCAGCAGCTGGACAGGGAACGAGCAGTACTTC
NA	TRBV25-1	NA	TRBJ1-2	CASSLEQLGKTYGYTF	TGTGCCAGCAGTTTGGAACAACTGGGAAAGACCTATGGCTACACCTTC
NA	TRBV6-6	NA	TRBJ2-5	CASTSPVTQYF	TGTGCCAGCACCTCCCCGGTAACCCAGTACTTC
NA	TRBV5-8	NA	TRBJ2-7	CASSLSGTSYEQYF	TGTGCCAGCAGCTTGTCAGGGACATCCTACGAGCAGTACTTC